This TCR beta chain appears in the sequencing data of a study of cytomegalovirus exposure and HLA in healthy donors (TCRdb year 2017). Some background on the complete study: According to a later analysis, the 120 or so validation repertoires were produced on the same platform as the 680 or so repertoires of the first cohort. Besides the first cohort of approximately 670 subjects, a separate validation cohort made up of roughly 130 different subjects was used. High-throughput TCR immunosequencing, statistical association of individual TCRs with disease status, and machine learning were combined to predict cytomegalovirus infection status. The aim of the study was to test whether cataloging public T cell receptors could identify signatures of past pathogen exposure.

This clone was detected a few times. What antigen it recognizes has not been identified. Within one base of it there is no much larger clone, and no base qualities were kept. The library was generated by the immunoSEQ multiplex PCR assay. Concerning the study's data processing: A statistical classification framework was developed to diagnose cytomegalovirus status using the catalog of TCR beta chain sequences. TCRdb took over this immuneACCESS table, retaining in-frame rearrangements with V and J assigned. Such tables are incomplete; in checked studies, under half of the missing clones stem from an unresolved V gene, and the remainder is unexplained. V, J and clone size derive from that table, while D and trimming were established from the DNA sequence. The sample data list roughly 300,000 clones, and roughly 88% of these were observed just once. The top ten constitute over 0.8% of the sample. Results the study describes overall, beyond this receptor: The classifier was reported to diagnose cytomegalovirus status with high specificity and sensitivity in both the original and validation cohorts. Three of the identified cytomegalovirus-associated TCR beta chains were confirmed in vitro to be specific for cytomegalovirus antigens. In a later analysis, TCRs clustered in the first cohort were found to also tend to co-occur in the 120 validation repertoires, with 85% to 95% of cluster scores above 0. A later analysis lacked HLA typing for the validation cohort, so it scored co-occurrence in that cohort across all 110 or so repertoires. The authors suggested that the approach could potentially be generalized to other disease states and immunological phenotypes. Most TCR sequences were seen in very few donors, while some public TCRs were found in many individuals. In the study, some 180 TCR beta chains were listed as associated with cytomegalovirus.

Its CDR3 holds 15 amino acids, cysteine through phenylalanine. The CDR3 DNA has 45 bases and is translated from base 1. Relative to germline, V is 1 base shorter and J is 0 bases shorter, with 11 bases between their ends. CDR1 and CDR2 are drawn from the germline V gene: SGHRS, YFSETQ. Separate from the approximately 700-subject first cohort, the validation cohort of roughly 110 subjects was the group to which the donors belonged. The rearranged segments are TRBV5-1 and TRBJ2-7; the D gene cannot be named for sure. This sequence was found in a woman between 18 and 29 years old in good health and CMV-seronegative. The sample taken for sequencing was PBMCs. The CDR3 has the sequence CASSLNFASSYEQYF. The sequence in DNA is TGCGCCAGCAGCTTGAACTTTGCAAGCTCCTACGAGCAGTACTTC.